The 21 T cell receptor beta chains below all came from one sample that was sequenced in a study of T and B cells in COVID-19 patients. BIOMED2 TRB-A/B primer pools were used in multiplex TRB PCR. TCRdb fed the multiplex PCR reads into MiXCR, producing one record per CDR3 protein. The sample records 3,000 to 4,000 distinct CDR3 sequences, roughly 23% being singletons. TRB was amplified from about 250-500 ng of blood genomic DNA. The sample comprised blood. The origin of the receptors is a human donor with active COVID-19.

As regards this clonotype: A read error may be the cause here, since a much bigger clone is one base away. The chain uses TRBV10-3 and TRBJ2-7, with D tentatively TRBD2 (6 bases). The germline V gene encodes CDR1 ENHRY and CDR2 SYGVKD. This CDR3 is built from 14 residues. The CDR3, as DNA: TGTTCCATCAGTGCGGGGACGCTCTCCTACGAGCAGTACTTC. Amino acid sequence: CSISAGTLSYEQYF.

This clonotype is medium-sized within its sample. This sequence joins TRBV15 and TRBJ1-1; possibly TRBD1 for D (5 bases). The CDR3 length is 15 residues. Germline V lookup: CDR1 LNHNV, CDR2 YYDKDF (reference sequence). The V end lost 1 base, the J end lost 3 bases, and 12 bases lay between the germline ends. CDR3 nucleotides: TGTGCCACCAGCAGAGGTCTTACAGGATACACTGAAGCTTTCTTT. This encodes CATSRGLTGYTEAFF.

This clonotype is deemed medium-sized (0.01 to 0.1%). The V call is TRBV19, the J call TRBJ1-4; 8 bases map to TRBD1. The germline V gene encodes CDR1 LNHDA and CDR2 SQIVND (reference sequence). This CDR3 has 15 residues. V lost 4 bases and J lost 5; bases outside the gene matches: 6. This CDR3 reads CASSTDRDRNEKLFF. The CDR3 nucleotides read TGTGCCAGTAGTACAGACCGGGACAGGAATGAAAAACTGTTTTTT.

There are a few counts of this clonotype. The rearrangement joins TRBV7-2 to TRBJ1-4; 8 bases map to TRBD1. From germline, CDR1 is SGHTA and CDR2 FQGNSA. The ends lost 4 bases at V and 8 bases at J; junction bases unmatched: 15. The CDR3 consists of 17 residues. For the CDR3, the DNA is TGTGCCAGCAGCTCATTAGGCGGACAGGGAGCATCAGAAAAACTGTTTTTT. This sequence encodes CASSSLGGQGASEKLFF.

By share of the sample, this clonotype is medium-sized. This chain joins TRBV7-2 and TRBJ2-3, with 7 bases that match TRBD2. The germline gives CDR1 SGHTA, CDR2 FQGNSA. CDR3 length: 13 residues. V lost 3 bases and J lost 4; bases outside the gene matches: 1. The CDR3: CASSFGRADTQYF. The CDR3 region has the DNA TGTGCCAGCAGCTTTGGGAGGGCAGATACGCAGTATTTT.

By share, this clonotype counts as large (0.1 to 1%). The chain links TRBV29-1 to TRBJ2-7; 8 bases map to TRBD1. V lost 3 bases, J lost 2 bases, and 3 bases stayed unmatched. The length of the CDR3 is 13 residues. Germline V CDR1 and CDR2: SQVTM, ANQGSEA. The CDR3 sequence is CSVEGQVAYEQYF. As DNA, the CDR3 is TGCAGCGTTGAGGGACAGGTCGCCTACGAGCAGTACTTC.

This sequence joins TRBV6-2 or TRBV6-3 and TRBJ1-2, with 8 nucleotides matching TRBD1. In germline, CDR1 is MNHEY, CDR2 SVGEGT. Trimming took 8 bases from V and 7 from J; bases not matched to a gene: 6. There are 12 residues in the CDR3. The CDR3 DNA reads TGTGCCAGCGGACAGGGTTTCCTTGGCTACACCTTC. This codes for CASGQGFLGYTF.

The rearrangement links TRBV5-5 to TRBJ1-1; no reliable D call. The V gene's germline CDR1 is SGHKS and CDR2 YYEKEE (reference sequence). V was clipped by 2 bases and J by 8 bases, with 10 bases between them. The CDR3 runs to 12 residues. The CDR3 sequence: CASSLLKDEAFF. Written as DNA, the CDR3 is TGTGCCAGCAGCTTATTAAAGGACGAAGCTTTCTTT.

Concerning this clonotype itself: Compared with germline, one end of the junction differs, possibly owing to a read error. The CDR3 coding sequence is TGTGTCAGCGGGCAGGTTACAGGGGGAGGCCCCTACGAGCAGTACTTC. This gives the protein CVSGQVTGGGPYEQYF. The chain employs TRBV12-3 or TRBV12-4 and TRBJ2-7; 8 bases fit TRBD1. This CDR3 is 16 amino acids long.

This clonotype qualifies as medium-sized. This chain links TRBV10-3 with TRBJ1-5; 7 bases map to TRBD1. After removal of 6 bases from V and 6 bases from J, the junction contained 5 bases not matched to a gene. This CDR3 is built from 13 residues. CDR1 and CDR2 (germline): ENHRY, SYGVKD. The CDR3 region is CAISAGGVQPQHF. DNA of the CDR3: TGTGCCATCAGCGCAGGGGGTGTTCAGCCCCAGCATTTT.

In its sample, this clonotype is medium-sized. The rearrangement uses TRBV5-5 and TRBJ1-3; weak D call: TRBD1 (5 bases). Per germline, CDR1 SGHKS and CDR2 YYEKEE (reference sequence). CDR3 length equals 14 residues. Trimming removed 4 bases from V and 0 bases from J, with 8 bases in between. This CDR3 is CASSRQNSGNTIYF. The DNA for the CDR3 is TGTGCCAGCAGCCGACAGAACTCTGGAAACACCATATATTTT.

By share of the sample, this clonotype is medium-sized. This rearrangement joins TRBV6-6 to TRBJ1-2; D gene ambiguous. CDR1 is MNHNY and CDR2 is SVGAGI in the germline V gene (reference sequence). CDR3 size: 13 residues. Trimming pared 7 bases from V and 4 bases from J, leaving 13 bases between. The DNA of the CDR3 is TGTGCCAGCACCCCGGGCAGTCGCTATGGCTACACCTTC. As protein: CASTPGSRYGYTF.

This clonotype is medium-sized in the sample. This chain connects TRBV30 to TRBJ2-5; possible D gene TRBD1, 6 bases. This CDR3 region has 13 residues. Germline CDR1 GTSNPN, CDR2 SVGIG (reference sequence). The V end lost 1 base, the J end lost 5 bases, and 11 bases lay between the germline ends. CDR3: CAWSETGSETQYF. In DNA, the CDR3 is TGTGCCTGGAGTGAGACAGGTAGCGAGACCCAGTACTTC. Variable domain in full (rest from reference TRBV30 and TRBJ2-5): SQTIHQWPATLVQPVGSPLSLECTVEGTSNPNLYWYRQAAGRGLQLLFYSVGIGQISSEVPQNLSASRPQDRQFILSSKKLLLSDSGFYLCAWSETGSETQYFGPGTRLLVL.

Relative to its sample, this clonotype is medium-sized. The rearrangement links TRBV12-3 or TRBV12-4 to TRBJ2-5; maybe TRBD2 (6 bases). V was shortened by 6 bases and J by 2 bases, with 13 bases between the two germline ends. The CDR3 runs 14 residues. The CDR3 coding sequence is TGTGCCAGCAGCCCTGGGACTCCTCAAGAGACCCAGTACTTC. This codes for CASSPGTPQETQYF.

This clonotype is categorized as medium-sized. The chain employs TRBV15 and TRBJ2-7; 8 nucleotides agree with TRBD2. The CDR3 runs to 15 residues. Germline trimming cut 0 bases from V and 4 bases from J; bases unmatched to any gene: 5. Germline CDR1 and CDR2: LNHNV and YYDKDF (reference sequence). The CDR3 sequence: CATSRDLAGDYEQYF. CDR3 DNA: TGTGCCACCAGCAGAGATCTAGCGGGTGATTACGAGCAGTACTTC.

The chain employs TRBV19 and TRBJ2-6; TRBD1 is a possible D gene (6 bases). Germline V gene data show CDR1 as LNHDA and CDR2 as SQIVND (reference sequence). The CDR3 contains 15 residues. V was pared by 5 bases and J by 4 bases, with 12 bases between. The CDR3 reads CASSPPGTGANVLTF. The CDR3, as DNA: TGTGCCAGTAGTCCACCCGGGACAGGGGCCAACGTCCTGACTTTC.

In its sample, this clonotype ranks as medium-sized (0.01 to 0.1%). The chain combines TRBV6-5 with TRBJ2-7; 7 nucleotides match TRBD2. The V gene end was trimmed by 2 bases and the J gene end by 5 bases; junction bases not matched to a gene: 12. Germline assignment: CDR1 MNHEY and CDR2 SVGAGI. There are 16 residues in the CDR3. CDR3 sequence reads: CASSYPGTGGVNEQYF. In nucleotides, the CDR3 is TGTGCCAGCAGTTACCCGGGGACGGGAGGTGTCAACGAGCAGTACTTC.

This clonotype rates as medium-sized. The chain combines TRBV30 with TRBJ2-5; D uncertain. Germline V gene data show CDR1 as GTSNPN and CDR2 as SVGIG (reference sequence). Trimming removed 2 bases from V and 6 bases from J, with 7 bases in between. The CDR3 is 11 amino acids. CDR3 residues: CAWSSLKTQYF. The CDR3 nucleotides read TGTGCCTGGAGTTCGTTGAAGACCCAGTACTTC.

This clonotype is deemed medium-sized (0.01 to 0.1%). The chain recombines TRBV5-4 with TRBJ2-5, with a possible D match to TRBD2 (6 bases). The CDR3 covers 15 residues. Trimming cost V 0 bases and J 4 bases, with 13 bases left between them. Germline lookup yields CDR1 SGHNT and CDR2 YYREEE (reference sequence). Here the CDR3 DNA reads TGTGCCAGCAGCTTGGATGGCGGGATGGGAGAGACCCAGTACTTC. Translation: CASSLDGGMGETQYF.

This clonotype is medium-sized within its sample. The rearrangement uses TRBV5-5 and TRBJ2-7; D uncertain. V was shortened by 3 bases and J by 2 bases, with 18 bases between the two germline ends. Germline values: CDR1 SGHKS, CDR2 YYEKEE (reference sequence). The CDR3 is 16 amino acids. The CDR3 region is CASSSLRSSRTYEQYF. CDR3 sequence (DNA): TGTGCCAGCAGCTCGCTCCGGAGTTCGAGAACCTACGAGCAGTACTTC.

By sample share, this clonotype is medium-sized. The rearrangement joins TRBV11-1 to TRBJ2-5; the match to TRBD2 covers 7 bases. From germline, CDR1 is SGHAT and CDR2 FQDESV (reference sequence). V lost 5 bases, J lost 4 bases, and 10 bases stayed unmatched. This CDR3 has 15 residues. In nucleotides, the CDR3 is TGTGCCAGCAGCCCAGGAGGCGGGGGAGGAGAGACCCAGTACTTC. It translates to CASSPGGGGGETQYF.